A single sample is the source of the 22 T cell receptor beta chains below, sequenced in a study of blood T cell repertoires in COVID-19. Profiling relied on immunoSEQ multiplex PCR, and the TCRdb table lists in-frame clones only, not all of them. The sample records some 170,000 clones, 70% to 80% being singletons. The material sequenced was PBMCs or T cells enriched from blood (not recorded which). All receptors derive from a woman aged 50 to 60 who had recovered from COVID-19.

This clone was observed a handful of times. This chain joins TRBV28 and TRBJ2-5; D is ambiguous. Germline-derived CDR1 and CDR2 are MDHEN and SYDVKM. The CDR3 contains 14 residues. Trimming cost V 2 bases and J 5 bases, with 12 bases left between them. For the CDR3, the DNA is TGTGCCAGCAGTTTAGGCAGTGGTCTTGAGACCCAGTACTTC. It codes for CASSLGSGLETQYF. The whole variable domain, filled in from reference TRBV28 and TRBJ2-5, reads DVKVTQSSRYLVKRTGEKVFLECVQDMDHENMFWYRQDPGLGLRLIYFSYDVKMKEKGDIPEGYSVSREKKERFSLILESASTNQTSMYLCASSLGSGLETQYFGPGTRLLVL.

The J gene is TRBJ2-4, the V gene TRBV19; 15 nucleotides align to TRBD2. CDR1 is LNHDA, CDR2 SQIVND, per germline (reference sequence). This CDR3 region has 17 residues. After removal of 6 bases from V and 8 bases from J, the junction contained 11 bases not matched to a gene. CDR3 sequence (DNA): TGTGCCAGTAGCCGCGGACTAGCGGGAGGGTGGGGAGACATTCAGTACTTC. Its protein product is CASSRGLAGGWGDIQYF.

This rearrangement joins TRBV28 to TRBJ1-5, with 7 positions matching TRBD1. There are 14 residues in the CDR3. J gave up 4 bases and V 8 bases, and 8 bases lay outside the gene matches. Germline lookup yields CDR1 MDHEN and CDR2 SYDVKM. CDR3 in DNA: TGTGCCAGCTTAACAGGGGAAAGAAATCAGCCCCAGCATTTT. It yields the protein CASLTGERNQPQHF.

The chain recombines TRBV24-1 with TRBJ2-6; 7 nucleotides align to TRBD1. Germline V gene sequence: CDR1 KGHDR, CDR2 SFDVKD. V dropped 3 bases and J dropped 2; count of bases not matched to a gene: 9. The CDR3 has 18 amino acids. In nucleotides, the CDR3 is TGTGCCACCAGTGATCAGACCGCAACAGGGGCTGGGGCCAACGTCCTGACTTTC. This encodes CATSDQTATGAGANVLTF.

J is TRBJ2-5 and V is TRBV7-2; 7 nucleotides match TRBD1. The V gene's germline CDR1 is SGHTA and CDR2 FQGNSA. The J segment lost 4 bases and the V segment lost 1 base, leaving 6 bases of the junction unmatched. CDR3 length: 15 residues. The DNA for the CDR3 is TGTGCCAGCAGCTTAGTGAGGGGGCCCTTAGAGACCCAGTACTTC. Amino acid sequence: CASSLVRGPLETQYF.

The V and J genes are TRBV9 and TRBJ1-1; 8 positions agree with TRBD1. The CDR3 sequence is 18 residues long. The junction had 20 bases not matched to a gene; V was cut back by 6 bases and J by 4 bases. Germline CDR1 SGDLS, CDR2 YYNGEE. The CDR3 sequence is CASTGEDRDRVEATEAFF. Written as DNA, the CDR3 is TGTGCCAGCACGGGCGAGGACAGGGATCGGGTAGAGGCCACTGAAGCTTTCTTT.

The chain is built from TRBV7-3 and TRBJ2-5; no definite D call. Germline values: CDR1 SGHTA, CDR2 FQGTGA. Trimming took off 0 bases at V and 5 bases at J, with 7 bases between the two ends. The CDR3 sequence is 13 residues long. The CDR3 sequence is CASSLTYEETQYF. The CDR3 nucleotides are TGTGCCAGCAGCTTAACGTATGAGGAGACCCAGTACTTC.

The chain couples TRBV18 to TRBJ1-1; weak D call: TRBD1 (6 bases). This CDR3 spans 15 amino acids. CDR1 and CDR2 from the germline V gene are KGHSH and LQKENI. V dropped 8 bases and J dropped 3 bases, with 19 bases sitting between them. The CDR3 reads CASTTTPTGHTEAFF. CDR3 sequence (DNA): TGTGCCAGCACTACCACCCCGACAGGCCACACTGAAGCTTTCTTT. Using reference TRBV18 and TRBJ1-1 for the parts outside the CDR3, the full variable domain is NAGVMQNPRHLVRRRGQEARLRCSPMKGHSHVYWYRQLPEEGLKFMVYLQKENIIDESGMPKERFSAEFPKEGPSILRIQQVVRGDSAAYFCASTTTPTGHTEAFFGQGTRLTVV.

This clone came up once. The V and J genes are TRBV5-8 and TRBJ1-3; D is perhaps TRBD1 (6 bases). Deletions cut 4 bases from V and 1 base from J, with 12 bases between. CDR3 length equals 15 residues. Looked up from germline, CDR1 is SGHTS and CDR2 is YDEGEE. The CDR3 reads CASSLQGLSGNTIYF. CDR3 nucleotides: TGTGCCAGCAGCCTCCAGGGGTTATCTGGAAACACCATATATTTT.

J is TRBJ2-1 and V is TRBV30; 10 nucleotides match TRBD2. CDR1 is GTSNPN, CDR2 SVGIG, per germline (reference sequence). V dropped 3 bases and J dropped 14; count of bases not matched to a gene: 13. The CDR3 is 14 residues long. Here the CDR3 reads CAWSPQASGSLEFF. CDR3 in DNA: TGTGCCTGGAGCCCACAGGCTAGCGGGAGTTTGGAGTTCTTC.

This clone was seen a handful of times. J is TRBJ2-5 and V is TRBV24-1; a possible D gene is TRBD2 (6 bases). The CDR3 has 13 residues. Trimming left V 9 bases short and J 5 bases short, with 15 bases between. Germline CDR1 and CDR2: KGHDR and SFDVKD. The CDR3 is CATGGDPVETQYF. The CDR3 DNA is TGTGCCACCGGAGGGGACCCGGTGGAGACCCAGTACTTC.

This rearrangement joins TRBV5-1 to TRBJ1-4, with TRBD1 matching over 7 bases. The junction had 2 bases not matched to a gene; V was cut back by 0 bases and J by 6 bases. The CDR3 length is 14 residues. Germline V CDR1 and CDR2: SGHRS, YFSETQ. The CDR3, as DNA: TGCGCCAGCAGCTTGGACAGGGGAGATGAAAAACTGTTTTTT. It translates to CASSLDRGDEKLFF.

This clone was found once. The V and J genes are TRBV27 and TRBJ1-6; 9 bases agree with TRBD1. V gave up 5 bases and J gave up 11 bases; unmatched junction bases: 13. The CDR3 covers 16 residues. Looked up from germline, CDR1 is MNHEY and CDR2 is SMNVEV (reference sequence). The CDR3 DNA reads TGTGCCAGCAGTCTAAACAGGGGGCACGGTATCACACCCCTCCACTTT. Amino acid sequence: CASSLNRGHGITPLHF.

In its sample, this clone was seen once. This specimen includes other DNA sequences encoding the same CDR3. The chain links TRBV27 to TRBJ2-3; 10 positions agree with TRBD2. The CDR3 consists of 15 residues. Germline V CDR1 and CDR2: MNHEY, SMNVEV (reference sequence). The trim removed 7 bases at V and 0 bases at J, leaving 4 bases unmatched. The CDR3 sequence: CASTSTSGSTDTQYF. The CDR3 DNA follows: TGTGCCAGCACCTCGACTAGCGGGAGCACAGATACGCAGTATTTT.

The chain is built from TRBV9 and TRBJ1-2, with TRBD1 identical over 9 bases. The CDR3 consists of 15 residues. V lost 4 bases and J lost 7; bases outside the gene matches: 11. From germline, CDR1 is SGDLS and CDR2 YYNGEE. For the CDR3, the DNA is TGTGCCAGCAGCCCTCGGACAGGGGATGGGTCTGGCTACACCTTC. It codes for CASSPRTGDGSGYTF.

The table lists this clone with a few counts. V gene TRBV4-1 combines with J gene TRBJ1-5; 9 bases fit TRBD1. Germline lookup yields CDR1 MGHRA and CDR2 YSYEKL. CDR3 size: 18 residues. V dropped 4 bases and J dropped 6; count of bases not matched to a gene: 16. DNA for the CDR3: TGCGCCAGCAGCCCCAGGGGACAGGGATCACTTCGTGTTCAGCCCCAGCATTTT. Its protein is CASSPRGQGSLRVQPQHF.

The chain employs TRBV6-2 or TRBV6-3 and TRBJ1-5; 7 nucleotides agree with TRBD1. The CDR3 extends over 14 amino acids. Per germline, CDR1 MNHEY and CDR2 SVGEGT. V shed 6 bases, J shed 1 base, and the junction held 3 bases outside the gene matches. The CDR3 bases are TGTGCCAGCAGCCCACAGGGGAGCAATCAGCCCCAGCATTTT. The encoded protein is CASSPQGSNQPQHF.

This chain connects TRBV9 to TRBJ1-6; D is uncertain. The CDR3 length is 12 residues. Germline lookup yields CDR1 SGDLS and CDR2 YYNGEE. V was clipped by 3 bases and J by 8 bases, with 6 bases between them. The CDR3 reads CASSAGDSPLHF. CDR3 nucleotides: TGTGCCAGCAGCGCCGGGGATTCACCCCTCCACTTT.

This chain uses TRBV6-5 with TRBJ1-6; 7 bases agree with TRBD1. Per the germline V gene, CDR1 is MNHEY and CDR2 is SVGAGI. The CDR3 contains 14 residues. The trim removed 7 bases at V and 7 bases at J, leaving 7 bases unmatched. The CDR3 is CASNPGQRNSPLHF. In DNA, the CDR3 is TGTGCCAGCAACCCGGGACAGAGGAATTCACCCCTCCACTTT.

The chain uses TRBV30 and TRBJ2-2; D might be TRBD1 (6 bases). V was trimmed by 4 bases and J by 5 bases, leaving 17 bases between them. Germline V gene data show CDR1 as GTSNPN and CDR2 as SVGIG (reference sequence). The CDR3 spans 15 residues. In DNA form, the CDR3 reads TGTGCCTGGACCAAAACTACAGGGTCTACCGGGGAGCTGTTTTTT. Protein sequence: CAWTKTTGSTGELFF.

The chain has TRBV10-2 and TRBJ1-6, with D unresolved. Trimming removed 7 bases at V and 7 bases at J, with 11 bases between. CDR3 length: 13 amino acids. Germline assignment: CDR1 WSHSY and CDR2 SAAADI. The CDR3 reads CASTRESNSPLHF. The CDR3 DNA reads TGCGCCAGCACTCGGGAATCCAATTCACCCCTCCACTTT.

This clone occurred once. J is TRBJ2-6 and V is TRBV4-2, with a tentative D call TRBD2 (6 bases). Trimming stripped 0 bases from V and 1 base from J, with 10 bases between. Germline V lookup: CDR1 LGHNA, CDR2 YNFKEQ. The CDR3 spans 17 residues. CDR3 loop: CASSQDLGRSGANVLTF. CDR3 nucleotides: TGTGCCAGCAGCCAAGATTTGGGGAGGTCTGGGGCCAACGTCCTGACTTTC.